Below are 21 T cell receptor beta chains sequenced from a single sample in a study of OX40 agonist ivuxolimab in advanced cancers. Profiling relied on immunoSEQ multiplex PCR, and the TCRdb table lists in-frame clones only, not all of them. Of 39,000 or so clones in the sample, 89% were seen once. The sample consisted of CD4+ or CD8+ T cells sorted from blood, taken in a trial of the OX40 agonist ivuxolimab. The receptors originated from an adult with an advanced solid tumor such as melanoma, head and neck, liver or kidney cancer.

CDR3 bases: TGTGCCAGCTCACCGGGACAAGAAACCTACGAGCAGTACTTC. Its protein product is CASSPGQETYEQYF. The V and J genes are TRBV18 and TRBJ2-7, with D possibly being TRBD1 (6 bases). The CDR3 is 14 residues long. V was shortened by 3 bases and J by 2 bases, with 11 bases between the two germline ends. Per germline, CDR1 KGHSH and CDR2 LQKENI. The variable domain in full, with the rest retrieved from reference TRBV18 and TRBJ2-7, is NAGVMQNPRHLVRRRGQEARLRCSPMKGHSHVYWYRQLPEEGLKFMVYLQKENIIDESGMPKERFSAEFPKEGPSILRIQQVVRGDSAAYFCASSPGQETYEQYFGPGTRLTVT.

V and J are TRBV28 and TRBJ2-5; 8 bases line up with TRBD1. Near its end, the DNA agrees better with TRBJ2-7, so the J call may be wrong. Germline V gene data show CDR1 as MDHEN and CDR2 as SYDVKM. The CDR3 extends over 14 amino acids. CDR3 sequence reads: CASSLSRGPYEQYF. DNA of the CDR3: TGTGCCAGCAGTTTAAGCAGGGGGCCCTACGAGCAGTACTTC.

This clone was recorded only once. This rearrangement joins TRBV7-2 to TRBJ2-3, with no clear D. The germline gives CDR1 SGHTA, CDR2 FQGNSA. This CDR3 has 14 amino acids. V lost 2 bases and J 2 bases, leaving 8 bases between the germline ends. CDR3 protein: CASSLTRHTDTQYF. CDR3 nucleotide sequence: TGTGCCAGCAGCTTAACCAGGCACACAGATACGCAGTATTTT.

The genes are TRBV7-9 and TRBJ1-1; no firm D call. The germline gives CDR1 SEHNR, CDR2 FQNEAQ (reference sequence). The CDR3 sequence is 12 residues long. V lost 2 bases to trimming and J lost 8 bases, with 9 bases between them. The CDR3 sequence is CASSLTGGEAFF. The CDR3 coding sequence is TGTGCCAGCAGCTTAACGGGAGGAGAAGCTTTCTTT. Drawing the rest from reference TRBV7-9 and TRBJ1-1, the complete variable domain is DTGVSQNPRHKITKRGQNVTFRCDPISEHNRLYWYRQTLGQGPEFLTYFQNEAQLEKSRLLSDRFSAERPKGSFSTLEIQRTEQGDSAMYLCASSLTGGEAFFGQGTRLTVV.

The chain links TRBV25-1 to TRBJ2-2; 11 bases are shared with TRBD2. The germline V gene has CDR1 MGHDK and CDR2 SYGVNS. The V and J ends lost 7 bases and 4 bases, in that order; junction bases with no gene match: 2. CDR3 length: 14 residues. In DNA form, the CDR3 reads TGTGCCAGCAAACTAGCGGGGGTCACCGGGGAGCTGTTTTTT. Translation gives CASKLAGVTGELFF. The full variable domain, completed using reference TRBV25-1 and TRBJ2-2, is EADIYQTPRYLVIGTGKKITLECSQTMGHDKMYWYQQDPGMELHLIHYSYGVNSTEKGDLSSESTVSRIRTEHFPLTLESARPSHTSQYLCASKLAGVTGELFFGEGSRLTVL.

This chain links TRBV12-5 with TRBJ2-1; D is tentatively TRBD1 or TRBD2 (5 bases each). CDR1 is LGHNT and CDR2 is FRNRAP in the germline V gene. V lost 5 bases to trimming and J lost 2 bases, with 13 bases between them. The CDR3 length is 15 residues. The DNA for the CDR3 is TGTGCTAGTGGTACCGGGCAGGGAGCCTACAATGAGCAGTTCTTC. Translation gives CASGTGQGAYNEQFF.

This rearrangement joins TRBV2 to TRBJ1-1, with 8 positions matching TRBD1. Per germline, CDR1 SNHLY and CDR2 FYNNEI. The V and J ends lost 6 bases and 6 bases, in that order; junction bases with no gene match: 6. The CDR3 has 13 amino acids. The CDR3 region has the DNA TGTGCCAGCAGGGTGGACAGGGTGGCTGAAGCTTTCTTT. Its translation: CASRVDRVAEAFF.

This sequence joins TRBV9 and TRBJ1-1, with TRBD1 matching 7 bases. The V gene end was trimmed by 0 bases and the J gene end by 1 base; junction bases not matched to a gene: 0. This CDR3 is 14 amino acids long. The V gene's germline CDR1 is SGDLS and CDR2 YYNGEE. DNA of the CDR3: TGTGCCAGCAGCGTAGGACAGGGGAACACTGAAGCTTTCTTT. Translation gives CASSVGQGNTEAFF.

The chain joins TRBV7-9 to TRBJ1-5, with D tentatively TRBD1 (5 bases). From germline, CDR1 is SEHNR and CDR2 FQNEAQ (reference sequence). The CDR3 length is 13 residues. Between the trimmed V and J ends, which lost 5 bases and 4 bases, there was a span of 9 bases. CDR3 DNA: TGTGCCAGCAGCCAGGGTTGGAATCAGCCCCAGCATTTT. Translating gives CASSQGWNQPQHF. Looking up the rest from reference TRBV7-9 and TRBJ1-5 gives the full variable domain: DTGVSQNPRHKITKRGQNVTFRCDPISEHNRLYWYRQTLGQGPEFLTYFQNEAQLEKSRLLSDRFSAERPKGSFSTLEIQRTEQGDSAMYLCASSQGWNQPQHFGDGTRLSIL.

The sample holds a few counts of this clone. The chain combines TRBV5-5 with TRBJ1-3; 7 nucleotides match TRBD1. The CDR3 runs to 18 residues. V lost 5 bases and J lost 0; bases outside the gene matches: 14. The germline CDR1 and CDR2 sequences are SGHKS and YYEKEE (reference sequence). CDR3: CASRDYRDRTSSGNTIYF. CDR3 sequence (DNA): TGTGCCAGCAGGGACTATCGGGACAGAACTAGCTCTGGAAACACCATATATTTT.

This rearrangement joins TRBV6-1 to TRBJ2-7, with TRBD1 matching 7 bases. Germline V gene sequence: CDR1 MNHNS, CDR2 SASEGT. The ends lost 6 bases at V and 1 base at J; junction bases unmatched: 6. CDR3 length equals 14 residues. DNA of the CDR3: TGTGCCAGCAGGGGACAGCCGGCTTCCTACGAGCAGTACTTC. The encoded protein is CASRGQPASYEQYF.

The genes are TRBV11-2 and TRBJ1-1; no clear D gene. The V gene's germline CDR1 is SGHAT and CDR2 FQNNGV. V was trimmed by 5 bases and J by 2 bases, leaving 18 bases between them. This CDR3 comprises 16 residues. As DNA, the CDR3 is TGTGCCAGCAGCCCGGAGACCCTCGAGAGAAACACTGAAGCTTTCTTT. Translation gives CASSPETLERNTEAFF.

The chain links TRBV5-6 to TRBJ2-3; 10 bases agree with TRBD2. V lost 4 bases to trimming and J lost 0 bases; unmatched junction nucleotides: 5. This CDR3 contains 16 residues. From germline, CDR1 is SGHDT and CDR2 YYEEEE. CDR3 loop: CASSPQRGGSTDTQYF. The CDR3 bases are TGTGCCAGCAGCCCTCAGCGGGGGGGGAGCACAGATACGCAGTATTTT.

The CDR3 DNA sequence: TGTGCCAGCAGTGAAGGATCGGCAGGGGGGGGAGAAAAACTGTTTTTT. This encodes CASSEGSAGGGEKLFF. V and J are TRBV6-1 and TRBJ1-4, with 7 bases aligning to TRBD1. Unmatched junction bases numbered 10, after V lost 1 base and J lost 8 bases. From germline, CDR1 is MNHNS and CDR2 SASEGT. CDR3 length equals 16 residues.

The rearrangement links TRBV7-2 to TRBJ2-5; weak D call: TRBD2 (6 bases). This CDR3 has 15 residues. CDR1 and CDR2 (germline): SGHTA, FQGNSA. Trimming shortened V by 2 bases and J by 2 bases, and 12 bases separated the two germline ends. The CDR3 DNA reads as TGTGCCAGCAGCTTAACCCCGGGGGAGCAAGAGACCCAGTACTTC. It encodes CASSLTPGEQETQYF.

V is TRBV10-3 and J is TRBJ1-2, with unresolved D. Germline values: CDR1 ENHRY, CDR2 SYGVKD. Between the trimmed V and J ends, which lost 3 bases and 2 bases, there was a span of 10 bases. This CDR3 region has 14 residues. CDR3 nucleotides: TGTGCCATCAGTGAAGGAGGGTGGAACTATGGCTACACCTTC. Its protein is CAISEGGWNYGYTF.

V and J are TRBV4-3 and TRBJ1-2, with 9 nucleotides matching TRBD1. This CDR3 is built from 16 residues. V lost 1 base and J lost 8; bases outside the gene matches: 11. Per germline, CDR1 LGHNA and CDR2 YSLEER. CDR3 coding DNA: TGCGCCAGCAGCCAAGGCAGGGACAGGGCGTCGGGGGGCTACACCTTC. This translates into CASSQGRDRASGGYTF.

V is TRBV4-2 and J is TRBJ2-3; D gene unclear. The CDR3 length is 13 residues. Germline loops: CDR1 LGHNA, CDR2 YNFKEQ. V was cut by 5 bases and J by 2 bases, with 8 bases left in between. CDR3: CASSEAATDTQYF. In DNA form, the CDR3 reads TGTGCCAGCAGCGAGGCGGCCACAGATACGCAGTATTTT.

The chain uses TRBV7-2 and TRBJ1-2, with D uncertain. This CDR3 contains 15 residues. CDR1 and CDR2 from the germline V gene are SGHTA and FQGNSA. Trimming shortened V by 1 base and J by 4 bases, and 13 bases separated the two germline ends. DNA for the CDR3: TGTGCCAGCAGCTTAGTGCCAGATGTTAGCTATGGCTACACCTTC. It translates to CASSLVPDVSYGYTF.

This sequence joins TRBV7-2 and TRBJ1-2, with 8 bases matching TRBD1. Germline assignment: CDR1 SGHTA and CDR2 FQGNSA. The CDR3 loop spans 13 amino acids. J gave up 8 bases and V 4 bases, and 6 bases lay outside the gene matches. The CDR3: CASSYGQGVGYTF. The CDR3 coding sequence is TGTGCCAGCAGCTATGGACAGGGTGTGGGCTACACCTTC. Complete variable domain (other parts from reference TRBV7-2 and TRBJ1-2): GAGVSQSPSNKVTEKGKDVELRCDPISGHTALYWYRQSLGQGLEFLIYFQGNSAPDKSGLPSDRFSAERTGGSVSTLTIQRTQQEDSAVYLCASSYGQGVGYTFGSGTRLTVV.

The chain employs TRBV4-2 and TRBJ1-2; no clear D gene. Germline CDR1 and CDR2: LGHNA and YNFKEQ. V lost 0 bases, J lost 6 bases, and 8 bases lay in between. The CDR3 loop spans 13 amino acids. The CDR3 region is CASSQEKRDGYTF. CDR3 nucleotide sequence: TGTGCCAGCAGCCAAGAAAAGAGGGATGGCTACACCTTC.